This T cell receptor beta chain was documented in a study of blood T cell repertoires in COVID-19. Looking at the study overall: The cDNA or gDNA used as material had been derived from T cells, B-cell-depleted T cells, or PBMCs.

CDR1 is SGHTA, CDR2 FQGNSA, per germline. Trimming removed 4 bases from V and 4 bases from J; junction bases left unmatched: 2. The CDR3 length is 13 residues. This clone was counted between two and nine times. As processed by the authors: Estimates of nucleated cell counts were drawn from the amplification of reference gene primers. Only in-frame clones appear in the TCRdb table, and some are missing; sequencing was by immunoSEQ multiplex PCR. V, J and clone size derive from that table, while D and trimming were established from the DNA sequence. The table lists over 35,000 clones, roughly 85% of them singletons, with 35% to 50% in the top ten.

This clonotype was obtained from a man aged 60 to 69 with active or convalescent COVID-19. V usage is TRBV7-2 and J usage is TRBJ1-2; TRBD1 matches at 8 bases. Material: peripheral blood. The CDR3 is CASSSTGGYGYTF. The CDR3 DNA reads TGTGCCAGCAGCTCCACAGGGGGCTATGGCTACACCTTC.